Following are 5 T cell receptor beta chains from one sample sequenced in a study of blood T cells in healthy people across ages. The second PCR ran roughly 6 to 11 cycles with a sample-barcoded 5' primer and J-beta primers. TCRdb called the 5' RACE reads again in MiXCR, with one record for every CDR3 protein. The sample yields over a million distinct CDR3 sequences, 42% seen once. The sequenced sample consisted of blood. Receptor source: a woman under 30 in good health.

The genes are TRBV28 and TRBJ2-7; 11 bases are shared with TRBD2. V dropped 6 bases and J dropped 8; count of bases not matched to a gene: 9. The germline CDR1 and CDR2 sequences are MDHEN and SYDVKM. This CDR3 contains 14 residues. CDR3 region: CASRQTSGKRQQYF. The CDR3 bases are TGTGCCAGCAGGCAGACTAGCGGGAAAAGACAGCAGTACTTC.

The genes are TRBV27 and TRBJ2-1; D remains ambiguous. The J call could be wrong; TRBJ2-7 is a better fit for the DNA end. The V gene's germline CDR1 is MNHEY and CDR2 SMNVEV (reference sequence). The CDR3 has 15 residues. The CDR3 coding sequence is TGTGCCAGCAGTTTCGACTCTACCCAATACAATGAGCAGTACTTC. This encodes CASSFDSTQYNEQYF.

The chain carries TRBV7-2 and TRBJ2-2; tentatively, D is TRBD1 (6 bases). Per germline, CDR1 SGHTA and CDR2 FQGNSA. V lost 5 bases and J lost 6, with 13 bases in between. The CDR3 is 14 residues long. CDR3 in amino acids: CASSNAGVPGELFF. In nucleotides, the CDR3 is TGTGCCAGCAGCAACGCAGGGGTCCCCGGGGAGCTGTTTTTT.

Concerning this clonotype itself: This may arise from a read error, as a much more abundant clone is one base away. The chain links TRBV3-1 to TRBJ1-2, with 7 nucleotides matching TRBD1. The CDR3 sequence is 16 residues long. The germline V gene encodes CDR1 LGHDT and CDR2 YNNKEL (reference sequence). V shed 1 base and J 4 bases; nucleotides not matched to a gene: 9. CDR3 region: CASSQAGGGSSYGYTF. The CDR3, as DNA: TGTGCCAGCAGCCAAGCGGGAGGGGGCAGTAGCTATGGCTACACCTTC.

Turning to this clonotype: Just one base apart from a much larger clone, this may be a read error. V gene TRBV7-2 combines with J gene TRBJ2-5; D not certain. CDR3 length equals 13 residues. Germline V gene lookup returns CDR1 SGHTA and CDR2 FQGNSA. The CDR3 here is CANSRGRQETQYF. As DNA, the CDR3 is TGTGCCAACAGCCGAGGACGGCAAGAGACCCAGTACTTC.